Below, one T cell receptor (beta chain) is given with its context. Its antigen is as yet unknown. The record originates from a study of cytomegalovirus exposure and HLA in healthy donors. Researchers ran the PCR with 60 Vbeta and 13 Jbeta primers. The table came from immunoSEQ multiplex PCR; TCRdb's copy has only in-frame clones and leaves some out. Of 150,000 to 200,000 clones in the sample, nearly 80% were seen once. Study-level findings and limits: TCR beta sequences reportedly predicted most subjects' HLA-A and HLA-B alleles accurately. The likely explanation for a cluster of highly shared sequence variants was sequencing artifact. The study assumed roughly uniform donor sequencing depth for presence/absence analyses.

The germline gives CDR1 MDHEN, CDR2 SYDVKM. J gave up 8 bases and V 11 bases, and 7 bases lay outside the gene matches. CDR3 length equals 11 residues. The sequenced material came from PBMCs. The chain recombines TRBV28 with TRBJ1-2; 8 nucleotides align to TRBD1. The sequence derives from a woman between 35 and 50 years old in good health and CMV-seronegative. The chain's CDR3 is CASHRGDGYTF. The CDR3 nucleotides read TGTGCCTCCCACAGGGGGGACGGCTACACCTTC.